This T cell receptor (beta chain) was recorded in a study of cytomegalovirus exposure and HLA in healthy donors. The overall study: Researchers found that less than 90% of under 450 genotyped donors fell within the Caucasian-associated ancestry cluster. Whole-study findings and limits: For TCR beta chains, V- and J-gene trimming was later linked to a missense DCLRE1C variant. The Asian-associated ancestry cluster reportedly had fewer N-insertions than the approximately 670-donor mean in a later analysis. Among the most significant clusters, several appeared linked to common viral pathogens in a later analysis.

A few counts support this clone. The antigen remains unidentified. Primers included in the PCR were 60 Vbeta and 13 Jbeta primers. Sequencing used immunoSEQ multiplex PCR; TCRdb keeps in-frame clones, though not all of them. Here the sample spans under 150,000 clones, over 60% being singletons. The CDR3 consists of 13 residues. Germline V gene sequence: CDR1 MGHRA, CDR2 YSYEKL. V lost 1 base to trimming and J lost 13 bases; unmatched junction nucleotides: 8. The rearrangement joins TRBV4-1 to TRBJ2-3; 7 bases align to TRBD1. What was sequenced was PBMCs. This TCR derives from a man aged 25 to 40 in good health and CMV-seronegative. The CDR3 protein is CASSQVLTGPEYF. CDR3 nucleotides: TGCGCCAGCAGCCAAGTTTTGACAGGGCCGGAGTATTTT.